What follows is one TCR beta chain and its context. Antigen: not known. This sample was taken from a study of cytomegalovirus exposure and HLA in healthy donors. Study at large: Sequencing of about 200 million T cells in an earlier analysis found 100 million to 140 million unique TCR beta sequences. Study-level findings and limits: Follow-up analysis found HLA locus-dependent TCR association rates, highest for DRB1 and lowest for HLA-C. Most likely, a cluster of highly shared sequence variants arose as a sequencing artifact. There were several of the most significant clusters that appeared linked to common viral pathogens in a later analysis.

This CDR3 region has 14 residues. V was clipped by 2 bases and J by 9 bases; unmatched bases: 8. Germline V lookup: CDR1 MNHEY, CDR2 SVGAGI. Researchers ran the PCR with 60 Vbeta and 13 Jbeta primers. The method was immunoSEQ multiplex PCR; TCRdb's version includes in-frame clones alone and lacks a portion of them. The sample contains fewer than 120,000 clones, approximately 84% of which appear only once. Sequenced input: PBMCs. The receptor was isolated from a man in his forties in good health and CMV-seronegative. The rearrangement links TRBV6-5 to TRBJ1-2; 8 positions match TRBD1. CDR3 in amino acids: CASSYGDRGSSYTF. The DNA for the CDR3 is TGTGCCAGCAGTTACGGAGACAGGGGAAGTAGCTACACCTTC.